This T cell receptor (beta chain) emerged from a study of PD-1 blockade in classical Hodgkin lymphoma (dated by TCRdb to 2020 to 2022). About the study as a whole: Nivolumab dosing was 3 mg/kg intravenously every 2 weeks, continuing until either disease progression or unacceptable toxicity. The study used TCR beta sequencing and CyTOF to define a peripheral blood immune signature of response to PD-1 blockade in classical Hodgkin lymphoma. On the study overall, not on this receptor specifically: Baseline diversity similar to that of newly diagnosed patients was observed in trial patients achieving complete response, whereas significantly lower diversity was observed in partial responders and progressors. Baseline TCR diversity was reported to be lower in newly diagnosed patients than in healthy donors, and even lower in relapsed/refractory patients. Diversity was lower in patients who began nivolumab less than 1 year after ASCT, so these patients were left out of later analyses to avoid confounding by immune reconstitution. Only a single clinical trial cohort was studied, and what caused the repertoire differences, possibly disease activity or prior therapy, remained undefined. A significant rise by C4D1 was seen in CD4+ but not CD8+ TCR diversity (p=0.0027 vs p=0.16), with the rise being most apparent in complete responders (p=0.02).

The time point label on this specimen signifies: cycle 2 day 1 (C2D1) of nivolumab. All trial patients had relapsed after autologous stem cell transplantation, with cohorts A, B and C differing in prior brentuximab vedotin exposure. A total of roughly 57 patients with relapsed/refractory classical Hodgkin lymphoma made up the trial cohort, and each patient's best overall response was complete response, partial response or progressive disease. In the multi-cohort phase II CheckMate 205 trial, trial patients received single-agent nivolumab. Best overall response was determined by an independent review committee according to the 2007 International Working Group response criteria. Trial PBMCs were obtained immediately prior to nivolumab initiation (C1D1) and on therapy at cycle 2 day 1 and cycle 4 day 1. Peripheral blood was collected in 8 mL Vacutainer Cell Preparation Tubes, from which PBMCs were isolated by centrifugation and then cryopreserved.

The Qiagen DNeasy kit was used to extract genomic DNA from unsorted PBMCs and from the negatively selected CD4+ and CD8+ fractions. Amplification of TCR beta CDR3 regions was done by immunoSEQ multiplex PCR with primers that anneal to V and J segments. A synthetic immune receptor repertoire was used to minimize amplification bias, and any remaining bias was removed computationally after sequencing. The authors processed their data as follows. Repertoire diversity was quantified as the Shannon entropy index using custom Python scripts. Unsorted, CD4+ and CD8+ repertoires were analyzed separately, except in combined analyses where CD4+ and CD8+ sequences were merged in silico. Clonal expansion was defined as at least a 2-fold frequency increase after treatment relative to C1D1, with a pseudocount of 0.5 for undetected baseline clones. Singleton clones were defined as clones with 0 or 1 copy at C1D1, and non-singleton clones were defined as clones with 2 or more copies. Clones expanded in unsorted samples were labelled as CD4+, CD8+ or unknown by matching protein sequences in sorted samples from the same patient. Wilcoxon tests were applied to paired samples to test diversity changes from C1D1 to C4D1. Entries here come from immuneACCESS through TCRdb and include only in-frame sequences with V and J called. Some clones fail to appear in such tables; in the studies checked, an unresolved V gene covers under half of the shortfall, and the cause of the remainder is unknown. From that table come the V and J calls and clone size; the DNA was used to work out D and trimming. The sample table contains some 100,000 clones; only one count was recorded for around nine tenths of them. The top ten clonotypes cover under 8% of the sample.

V loses 4 bases of germline sequence and J loses 5 bases, and the interval between the two ends is 18 bases. Its CDR3 holds 15 amino acids, cysteine through phenylalanine. Solely the CDR3 DNA is kept, with 45 bases framed from the first base. In the germline V gene, CDR1 corresponds to SGHRS and CDR2 to YFSETQ. In this sample, this clone turned up once. The specificity of this receptor is unknown. The input lacks base qualities; no much larger clone sits a single base away. Rearrangement joined TRBV5-1 to TRBJ1-1, and TRBD1 may be the D gene, going by 5 matching bases. Sample: peripheral blood mononuclear cells (PBMCs), taken before the second cycle of nivolumab. The clonotype comes from a human donor with classical Hodgkin lymphoma. CDR3 reads: CASSPAGGRETEAFF. The bases are TGCGCCAGCAGCCCGGCCGGGGGTCGGGAGACTGAAGCTTTCTTT.